A selection of T cell receptor beta chains follows, all from one sample in a study of T cell responses to AZD1222 COVID-19 vaccine. Libraries were prepared by immunoSEQ multiplex PCR; TCRdb keeps only in-frame clonotypes and omits some of them. Of almost 65,000 clones detected, around 84% appear once; the ten largest clones hold around 6.6%. Here the sequenced sample was peripheral blood, taken on day 0 of AZD1222 vaccination. The receptors shown here come from an adult in good health. Both conserved end residues are part of each CDR3. D genes are given only for firm matches. For some rows the clone size is stated as once, few or many, or as a class when expanded; others skip it.

size: NA; J: TRBJ1-1; D: NA; V: TRBV5-4; DNA: TGTGCCAGCAGTCGCCTGTATAATCGACAGTTGAACACTGAAGCTTTCTTT; CDR3: CASSRLYNRQLNTEAFF
size: NA; J: TRBJ2-5; D: TRBD2; V: TRBV7-2; DNA: TGTGCCAGCAGCGTCTCAACTAGCGTGACCCAGTACTTC; CDR3: CASSVSTSVTQYF
size: NA; J: TRBJ1-1; D: TRBD1; V: TRBV6-5; DNA: TGTGCCAGCAGTTACGGCGCGGGACAGGGGGTTCCTGAAGCTTTCTTT; CDR3: CASSYGAGQGVPEAFF
size: NA; J: TRBJ2-1; D: TRBD1; V: TRBV5-8; DNA: TGTGCCAGCCCTGGGACAGAAAAAGGGGATGAGCAGTTCTTC; CDR3: CASPGTEKGDEQFF
size: NA; J: TRBJ1-1; D: TRBD1; V: TRBV5-1; DNA: TGCGCCAGCAGCAAGGGGACAGGGGAGAACACTGAAGCTTTCTTT; CDR3: CASSKGTGENTEAFF
size: NA; J: TRBJ1-6; D: TRBD1; V: TRBV6-5; DNA: TGTGCCACCAGAGGGACAGATAATTCACCCCTCCACTTT; CDR3: CATRGTDNSPLHF
size: once; J: TRBJ2-5; D: TRBD2; V: TRBV6-2/TRBV6-3; DNA: TGTGCCAGCAGTTGGGGACTAGGCCTCGGAGAGACCCAGTACTTC; CDR3: CASSWGLGLGETQYF
size: few; J: TRBJ1-4; D: TRBD1; V: TRBV2; DNA: TGTGCCAGCAGGGTCGGGGGACAGCTTAATGAAAAACTGTTTTTT; CDR3: CASRVGGQLNEKLFF
size: NA; J: TRBJ1-5; D: NA; V: TRBV28; DNA: TGTGCCAGCAATATCCGGGACAACCGTCAGCCCCAGCATTTT; CDR3: CASNIRDNRQPQHF
size: once; J: TRBJ2-3; D: NA; V: TRBV29-1; DNA: TGCAGCGTTGAGGGGGGGCCATTTCCTGTAGATACGCAGTATTTT; CDR3: CSVEGGPFPVDTQYF
size: few; J: TRBJ1-4; D: TRBD1; V: TRBV19; DNA: TGTGCCAGTAGGACAACAGGGGATACTGAAAAACTGTTTTTT; CDR3: CASRTTGDTEKLFF
size: NA; J: TRBJ2-1; D: NA; V: TRBV4-3; DNA: TGCGCCAGCAGCCTAGGTCGAGGGGGAGGCTACAATGAGCAGTTCTTC; CDR3: CASSLGRGGGYNEQFF
size: once; J: TRBJ2-7; D: TRBD2; V: TRBV15; DNA: TGTGCCACCAGCTCACGACTAGCGGGGGAGTCCTACGAGCAGTACTTC; CDR3: CATSSRLAGESYEQYF
size: NA; J: TRBJ1-6; D: TRBD1; V: TRBV5-1; DNA: TGCGCCACCCGGGACAGCTATAATTCACCCCTCCACTTT; CDR3: CATRDSYNSPLHF
size: NA; J: TRBJ1-4; D: NA; V: TRBV9; DNA: TGTGCCAGCAGCCGTGGCACTTCTAATGAAAAACTGTTTTTT; CDR3: CASSRGTSNEKLFF
size: NA; J: TRBJ1-2; D: NA; V: TRBV5-4; DNA: TGTGCCAGCAGCAACCCGGACAGTAACTATGGCTACACCTTC; CDR3: CASSNPDSNYGYTF
size: NA; J: TRBJ1-3; D: NA; V: TRBV4-1; DNA: TGCGCCAGCAGCCCAACGGACAGCTCTGGAAACACCATATATTTT; CDR3: CASSPTDSSGNTIYF
size: NA; J: TRBJ1-1; D: NA; V: TRBV5-4; DNA: TGTGCCAGCAGCATTCGACGGTTGAACACTGAAGCTTTCTTT; CDR3: CASSIRRLNTEAFF
size: NA; J: TRBJ1-1; D: NA; V: TRBV6-5; DNA: TGTGCCAGCAGTTACGGTGGAGCAGGGACGAACACTGAAGCTTTCTTT; CDR3: CASSYGGAGTNTEAFF
size: NA; J: TRBJ1-2; D: TRBD1; V: TRBV6-5; DNA: TGTGCCAGCAGTCGACAGGGAGGGGAGTTGGACTACACCTTC; CDR3: CASSRQGGELDYTF
size: NA; J: TRBJ2-1; D: TRBD1; V: TRBV19; DNA: TGTGCCAGTAGTGGCTGGGACAGGGGATCGGATGAGCAGTTCTTC; CDR3: CASSGWDRGSDEQFF
size: NA; J: TRBJ1-5; D: NA; V: TRBV6-1; DNA: TGTGCCAGCAGTGAATGGGCGGATAGCAATCAGCCCCAGCATTTT; CDR3: CASSEWADSNQPQHF
size: NA; J: TRBJ2-3; D: NA; V: TRBV4-1; DNA: TGCGCCAGCAGCCCTCGATTGGTCGGGGTTAGCACAGATACGCAGTATTTT; CDR3: CASSPRLVGVSTDTQYF
size: NA; J: TRBJ2-7; D: TRBD2; V: TRBV4-1; DNA: TGCGCCAGCAGCCAAGTGGTTAGTAGCGGGAACTACGAGCAGTACTTC; CDR3: CASSQVVSSGNYEQYF
size: NA; J: TRBJ2-7; D: TRBD1; V: TRBV29-1; DNA: TGCAGCGTGGGGGGACAGGGCAACGAGCAGTACTTC; CDR3: CSVGGQGNEQYF
size: NA; J: TRBJ2-7; D: NA; V: TRBV30; DNA: TGTGCCTGGAGTCGCGGCTACGAGCAGTACTTC; CDR3: CAWSRGYEQYF
size: once; J: TRBJ1-1; D: NA; V: TRBV19; DNA: TGTGCCAGTAACGGGTACACTCTGGTGGAAGCTTTCTTT; CDR3: CASNGYTLVEAFF
size: NA; J: TRBJ2-1; D: NA; V: TRBV7-2; DNA: TGTGCCAGCAGCGGCGGGGTTGCTTACAATGAGCAGTTCTTC; CDR3: CASSGGVAYNEQFF
size: NA; J: TRBJ2-7; D: NA; V: TRBV30; DNA: TGTGCCTGGAGTCCCGGGAGGGGGCTTCACGAGCAGTACTTC; CDR3: CAWSPGRGLHEQYF
size: NA; J: TRBJ2-5; D: NA; V: TRBV6-6; DNA: TGTGCCAGCAGAGATCCGGGACGGCGCCAAGAGACCCAGTACTTC; CDR3: CASRDPGRRQETQYF
size: NA; J: TRBJ2-3; D: NA; V: TRBV7-2; DNA: TGTGCCAGCAGCCCCTTGGGTCCGCCGGGCACAGATACGCAGTATTTT; CDR3: CASSPLGPPGTDTQYF
size: few; J: TRBJ1-2; D: TRBD1; V: TRBV28; DNA: TGTGCCAGCAGTTTATGGGGACAGTATGGCTACACCTTC; CDR3: CASSLWGQYGYTF
size: NA; J: TRBJ2-7; D: TRBD1; V: TRBV11-2; DNA: TGTGCCAGCAGCTTAGTCGGGGCGGGACAGGGGCGCGAGCAGTACTTC; CDR3: CASSLVGAGQGREQYF
size: NA; J: TRBJ2-1; D: NA; V: TRBV9; DNA: TGTGCCAGCAGCGTCGGGGTGACCTCCTACAATGAGCAGTTCTTC; CDR3: CASSVGVTSYNEQFF
size: few; J: TRBJ2-7; D: NA; V: TRBV21-1; DNA: TGTGCCAGCAGCCCCGGGCCCATCTACGAGCAGTACTTC; CDR3: CASSPGPIYEQYF
size: NA; J: TRBJ2-6; D: NA; V: TRBV5-8; DNA: TGTGCCAGCAGCATCCTTCTTGGGGCCAACGTCCTGACTTTC; CDR3: CASSILLGANVLTF
size: NA; J: TRBJ1-4; D: NA; V: TRBV29-1; DNA: TGCAGCGTCCGAAGCAGGCTCTTAAATGAAAAACTGTTTTTT; CDR3: CSVRSRLLNEKLFF
size: NA; J: TRBJ1-5; D: NA; V: TRBV29-1; DNA: TGCAGCGCCCGGAGCGGCAATCAGCCCCAGCATTTT; CDR3: CSARSGNQPQHF